This is a list of T cell receptor beta chains from one sample in a study of T cell responses to AZD1222 COVID-19 vaccine. Repertoires were generated with immunoSEQ multiplex PCR, while TCRdb's copy carries only in-frame clones and drops some. Of about 130,000 clones listed, about 89% are singletons. The sequencing used peripheral blood, collected on day 0 of AZD1222 vaccination. Receptor source: an adult in good health. Both conserved end residues are part of each CDR3. The D gene is left open where the match is weak. The size entry is marked missing in some rows and otherwise reads once, few, many or a size class.

v_gene: TRBV7-6; abundance: .; d_gene: .; j_gene: TRBJ2-2; CDR3aa: CASYDKRSRGTGELFF; CDR3nt: TGTGCTTCTTATGACAAGAGATCTCGGGGCACCGGGGAGCTGTTTTTT
v_gene: TRBV28; abundance: few; d_gene: TRBD1; j_gene: TRBJ2-2; CDR3aa: CASSVSPGQGAFRGTGELFF; CDR3nt: TGTGCCAGCAGCGTTAGTCCGGGACAGGGGGCCTTCCGGGGCACCGGGGAGCTGTTTTTT
v_gene: TRBV5-4; abundance: once; d_gene: TRBD2; j_gene: TRBJ2-1; CDR3aa: CASSFRTSVNEQFF; CDR3nt: TGTGCCAGCAGCTTCCGGACTAGCGTGAATGAGCAGTTCTTC
v_gene: TRBV11-3; abundance: .; d_gene: .; j_gene: TRBJ2-1; CDR3aa: CASSLGPGEQFF; CDR3nt: TGTGCCAGCAGCTTAGGCCCCGGTGAGCAGTTCTTC
v_gene: TRBV11-3; abundance: .; d_gene: .; j_gene: TRBJ1-1; CDR3aa: CASSQQGGNTEAFF; CDR3nt: TGTGCCAGCAGCCAACAGGGAGGGAACACTGAAGCTTTCTTT
v_gene: TRBV5-6; abundance: once; d_gene: .; j_gene: TRBJ2-5; CDR3aa: CASSLQTGQETQYF; CDR3nt: TGTGCCAGCAGCTTGCAGACAGGTCAAGAGACCCAGTACTTC
v_gene: TRBV24-1; abundance: .; d_gene: TRBD2; j_gene: TRBJ2-1; CDR3aa: CATRGLAVNEQFF; CDR3nt: TGTGCCACCAGGGGACTAGCGGTCAATGAGCAGTTCTTC
v_gene: TRBV10-1; abundance: .; d_gene: .; j_gene: TRBJ1-1; CDR3aa: CASTLGENTEAFF; CDR3nt: TGCGCCAGTACCCTAGGGGAGAACACTGAAGCTTTCTTT
v_gene: TRBV5-4; abundance: once; d_gene: TRBD2; j_gene: TRBJ2-1; CDR3aa: CASSFKGTSGSSYNEQFF; CDR3nt: TGTGCCAGCAGCTTTAAGGGGACTAGCGGGAGTTCCTACAATGAGCAGTTCTTC
v_gene: TRBV6-5; abundance: .; d_gene: TRBD2; j_gene: TRBJ2-7; CDR3aa: CASLTGTSPYEQYF; CDR3nt: TGTGCCAGTTTAACTGGGACTAGCCCCTACGAGCAGTACTTC
v_gene: TRBV23-1; abundance: .; d_gene: .; j_gene: TRBJ1-2; CDR3aa: CASRQLWGKDGYTF; CDR3nt: TGCGCCAGTCGTCAGTTGTGGGGGAAGGATGGCTACACCTTC
v_gene: TRBV24-1; abundance: once; d_gene: TRBD1; j_gene: TRBJ2-7; CDR3aa: CATSKGDSLSYEQYF; CDR3nt: TGTGCCACCTCCAAGGGGGACAGCCTCTCCTACGAGCAGTACTTC
v_gene: TRBV18; abundance: .; d_gene: .; j_gene: TRBJ1-2; CDR3aa: CASSPSGANYGYTF; CDR3nt: TGTGCCAGCTCACCATCAGGGGCCAACTATGGCTACACCTTC
v_gene: TRBV5-4; abundance: .; d_gene: TRBD2; j_gene: TRBJ2-5; CDR3aa: CASSLTSAKETQYF; CDR3nt: TGTGCCAGCAGCTTGACTAGCGCAAAAGAGACCCAGTACTTC
v_gene: TRBV19; abundance: .; d_gene: .; j_gene: TRBJ1-1; CDR3aa: CACTEYDTEAFF; CDR3nt: TGTGCCTGCACAGAATACGACACTGAAGCTTTCTTT
v_gene: TRBV28; abundance: .; d_gene: TRBD2; j_gene: TRBJ2-4; CDR3aa: CAIGASGTLAKNIQYF; CDR3nt: TGTGCCATCGGGGCTAGCGGGACACTAGCCAAAAACATTCAGTACTTC
v_gene: TRBV30; abundance: .; d_gene: .; j_gene: TRBJ1-2; CDR3aa: CAWTPRFYGYTF; CDR3nt: TGTGCCTGGACTCCCCGATTCTATGGCTACACCTTC
v_gene: TRBV15; abundance: .; d_gene: .; j_gene: TRBJ2-2; CDR3aa: CATSREGTLNTGELFF; CDR3nt: TGTGCCACCAGCAGAGAGGGGACGCTGAACACCGGGGAGCTGTTTTTT
v_gene: TRBV9; abundance: .; d_gene: .; j_gene: TRBJ1-2; CDR3aa: CASTPMSAGLGGGYTF; CDR3nt: TGTGCCAGCACACCTATGTCGGCCGGCCTCGGAGGGGGCTACACCTTC
v_gene: TRBV4-1; abundance: .; d_gene: .; j_gene: TRBJ1-1; CDR3aa: CATTSAGQLNTEAFF; CDR3nt: TGCGCCACCACATCTGCGGGACAACTGAACACTGAAGCTTTCTTT
v_gene: TRBV28; abundance: .; d_gene: TRBD2; j_gene: TRBJ2-5; CDR3aa: CASRLAGGETQYF; CDR3nt: TGTGCCAGCAGACTAGCGGGAGGGGAGACCCAGTACTTC
v_gene: TRBV6-5; abundance: .; d_gene: TRBD2; j_gene: TRBJ2-7; CDR3aa: CASSSGGISYEQYF; CDR3nt: TGTGCCAGCAGCTCGGGGGGGATCTCCTACGAGCAGTACTTC
v_gene: TRBV5-1; abundance: .; d_gene: TRBD2; j_gene: TRBJ2-3; CDR3aa: CASSLEAGGPLLIDTQYF; CDR3nt: TGCGCCAGCAGCTTGGAGGCGGGAGGGCCTCTGTTAATCGATACGCAGTATTTT
v_gene: TRBV5-4; abundance: few; d_gene: .; j_gene: TRBJ1-2; CDR3aa: CASVDRVYGYTF; CDR3nt: TGTGCCAGCGTTGATCGGGTTTATGGCTACACCTTC
v_gene: TRBV9; abundance: .; d_gene: TRBD2; j_gene: TRBJ2-1; CDR3aa: CASSVGLAGYNEQFF; CDR3nt: TGTGCCAGCAGCGTAGGACTAGCGGGGTACAATGAGCAGTTCTTC
v_gene: TRBV27; abundance: .; d_gene: .; j_gene: TRBJ1-1; CDR3aa: CASSFFGERNTEAFF; CDR3nt: TGTGCCAGCAGTTTTTTCGGAGAACGGAACACTGAAGCTTTCTTT
v_gene: TRBV28; abundance: few; d_gene: .; j_gene: TRBJ1-2; CDR3aa: CASKNRVPYYGYTF; CDR3nt: TGTGCCAGCAAAAACCGGGTCCCGTACTATGGCTACACCTTC
v_gene: TRBV25-1; abundance: few; d_gene: TRBD1; j_gene: TRBJ1-5; CDR3aa: CASSALGTGDQPQHF; CDR3nt: TGTGCCAGCAGTGCCCTCGGGACAGGGGATCAGCCCCAGCATTTT